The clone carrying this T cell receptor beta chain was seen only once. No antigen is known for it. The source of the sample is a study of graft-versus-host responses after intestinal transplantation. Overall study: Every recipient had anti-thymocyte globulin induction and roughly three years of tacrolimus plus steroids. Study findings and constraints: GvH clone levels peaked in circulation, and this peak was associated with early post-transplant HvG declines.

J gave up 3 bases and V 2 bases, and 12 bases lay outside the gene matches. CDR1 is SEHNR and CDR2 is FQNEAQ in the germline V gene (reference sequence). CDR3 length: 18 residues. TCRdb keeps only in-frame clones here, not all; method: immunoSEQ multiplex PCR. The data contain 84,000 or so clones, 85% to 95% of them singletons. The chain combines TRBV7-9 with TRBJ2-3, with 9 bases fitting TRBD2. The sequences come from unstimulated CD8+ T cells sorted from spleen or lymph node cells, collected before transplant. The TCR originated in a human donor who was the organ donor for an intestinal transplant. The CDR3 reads CASSLRPWWLAGTDTQYF. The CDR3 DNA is TGTGCCAGCAGCTTAAGACCCTGGTGGCTAGCGGGGACAGATACGCAGTATTTT. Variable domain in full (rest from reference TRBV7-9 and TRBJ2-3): DTGVSQNPRHKITKRGQNVTFRCDPISEHNRLYWYRQTLGQGPEFLTYFQNEAQLEKSRLLSDRFSAERPKGSFSTLEIQRTEQGDSAMYLCASSLRPWWLAGTDTQYFGPGTRLTVL.